The T cell receptor (beta chain) described here comes from a study of neoadjuvant nivolumab and ipilimumab in lung cancer. Germline CDR1 SGHTA, CDR2 FQGTGA. CDR3 length: 15 residues. V shed 1 base and J shed 2 bases, with 10 bases lying between them. Profiled with immunoSEQ multiplex PCR; TCRdb holds only in-frame clones, not every one. This sample has 15,000 to 20,000 clones, with less than 85% found just once. This clonotype originated in an adult with non-small cell lung cancer. This specimen consisted of tumor tissue, obtained after neoadjuvant nivolumab, alone or with ipilimumab, at or shortly before surgery. The gene calls are TRBV7-3 and TRBJ2-3; possible D gene TRBD1, 6 bases. CDR3 sequence (DNA): TGTGCCAGCAGCTTAATCAGGGGCGACACAGATACGCAGTATTTT. Protein product: CASSLIRGDTDTQYF.